Listed below are T cell receptor beta chains from one sample, sequenced in a study of OX40 agonist ivuxolimab in advanced cancers. TCRdb keeps only in-frame clones here, not all; method: immunoSEQ multiplex PCR. This table holds roughly 66,000 clones, 80% to 85% found once. This sample comprised CD4+ or CD8+ T cells sorted from blood, obtained in a trial of the OX40 agonist ivuxolimab. The receptors come from an adult with an advanced solid tumor such as melanoma, head and neck, liver or kidney cancer. Both conserved end residues are part of each CDR3.

J,V,CDR3
TRBJ1-3,TRBV28,CASSPGTGGQRNTIYF
TRBJ2-1,TRBV6-5,CASSSGLDVEQFF
TRBJ2-7,TRBV6-1,CASSGSAGQGATRISYEQYF
TRBJ2-5,TRBV27,CASSLFYALETQYF
TRBJ1-5,TRBV5-6,CASSLQQETYSNQPQHF
TRBJ2-3,TRBV7-9,CASSFRGAGRTDTQYF
TRBJ2-7,TRBV19,CASSRSGGSYEQYF
TRBJ1-4,TRBV28,CASSLGGQGGDEKLFF
TRBJ2-1,TRBV5-4,CASSFERTAYNEQFF
TRBJ2-7,TRBV30,CAWEPGLSGSYEQYF
TRBJ2-3,TRBV10-3,CAILAGVSTDTQYF
TRBJ2-7,TRBV6-6,CASSWRFDEQYF
TRBJ2-1,TRBV7-8,CASSFGWGSSYNEQFF
TRBJ2-7,TRBV18,CASSPTRDSLDDEQYF
TRBJ2-3,TRBV2,CASSEGLAGGRTDTQYF
TRBJ2-5,TRBV4-3,CASSREGQAGETQYF
TRBJ2-5,TRBV4-1,CASNAARDETQYF
TRBJ2-1,TRBV4-2,CASSRRAGGPNEQFF
TRBJ2-3,TRBV6-6,CASRPRGTDTQYF
TRBJ1-2,TRBV5-4,CASRPSPGGNYGYTF
TRBJ2-7,TRBV7-7,CASSLAGGYEQYF
TRBJ2-7,TRBV7-3,CASSLTSSGLYEQYF
TRBJ2-7,TRBV5-1,CASSLGQTPNTAYEQYF
TRBJ1-2,TRBV5-4,CASSREPVGRRYGYTF
TRBJ2-2,TRBV11-2,CASSLEGASGELFF
TRBJ2-1,TRBV4-3,CASSPGGEVFDEQFF
TRBJ1-1,TRBV19,CASSRRARMNTEAFF
TRBJ2-2,TRBV7-6,CASSLGAVTGELFF
TRBJ2-5,TRBV10-3,CAITSGRPQETQYF
TRBJ2-1,TRBV19,CASSLARRDEQFF
TRBJ2-3,TRBV6-5,CASQLAGGTDTQYF
TRBJ1-3,TRBV6-5,CASSYSVSGNTIYF
TRBJ2-1,TRBV11-1,CASSLTSGSRNEQFF
TRBJ2-3,TRBV7-9,CASSLVSTQYF
TRBJ2-5,TRBV2,CASRGTEEETQYF
TRBJ2-7,TRBV2,CASSEDLGEQYF
TRBJ2-1,TRBV15,CATSRRDLANEQFF
TRBJ1-5,TRBV5-6,CASSLSRDRNQPQHF
TRBJ2-1,TRBV19,CAPRGEFDYNEQFF
TRBJ2-1,TRBV2,CASSEAGGGEQFF
TRBJ2-3,TRBV9,CASSVGGFTDTQYF
TRBJ2-7,TRBV7-2,CASSPSGGTYEQYF
TRBJ1-2,TRBV19,CASSSLADRGVVYGYTF
TRBJ2-1,TRBV6-6,CASMLGGINEQFF
TRBJ2-1,TRBV28,CASSLSIRIEQFF
TRBJ2-2,TRBV15,CATGLAGVRTGELFF
TRBJ1-2,TRBV7-6,CASSQVGRRGGYTF
TRBJ2-1,TRBV19,CASSIGGQGRISSYNEQFF
TRBJ2-3,TRBV5-1,CASSGTGTSPDTQYF
TRBJ2-2,TRBV7-6,CASSLARTGELFF
TRBJ2-7,TRBV15,CATSRDLPGLARTYEQYF
.,TRBV29-1,CSVNQGSYEQYF
TRBJ1-1,TRBV6-5,CASSYFGAGTEAFF
TRBJ1-5,TRBV5-6,CASSLQGGSEQPQHF
TRBJ2-5,TRBV6-6,CASSYRATGEETQYF
TRBJ1-2,TRBV29-1,CSVEPRGFGGYTF
TRBJ2-3,TRBV7-3,CASSPARTDTQYF
TRBJ1-2,TRBV5-1,CASSTRGQGYTF
TRBJ1-1,TRBV28,CASLTKKRGATEAFF